The clone carrying this T cell receptor beta chain showed up many times. Its antigen is unidentified. This sample was taken from a study of T cells after yellow fever vaccination. General study results and limits: Abundant clonotypes from the bulk population could contaminate FACS-sorted repertoires. Peaking faster, on day 5 versus 15, the secondary response was nonetheless weaker.

Template switching with 5'RACE generated the TCR cDNA and added a universal primer site and UMIs. Using its own MiXCR run on the 5' RACE reads, TCRdb lists one record per CDR3 protein. The data contain some 110,000 distinct CDR3 sequences, approximately 8.4% of them seen just once; the ten biggest clones take up around 25%. After removal of 3 bases from V and 2 bases from J, the junction contained 11 bases not matched to a gene. The CDR3 runs to 16 residues. Germline loops: CDR1 DFQATT, CDR2 SNEGSKA (reference sequence). The J gene is TRBJ2-3, the V gene TRBV20-1; TRBD2 agrees at 7 bases. This receptor was taken from a young man who received the YFV17D yellow fever vaccine. Sequencing was performed on CD8+ T cells sorted from PBMCs, taken 45 days after the yellow fever booster vaccination. CDR3 DNA sequence: TGCAGTGCTAGGAGGCGTATCAGCGGGATCACAGATACGCAGTATTTT. It encodes CSARRRISGITDTQYF.